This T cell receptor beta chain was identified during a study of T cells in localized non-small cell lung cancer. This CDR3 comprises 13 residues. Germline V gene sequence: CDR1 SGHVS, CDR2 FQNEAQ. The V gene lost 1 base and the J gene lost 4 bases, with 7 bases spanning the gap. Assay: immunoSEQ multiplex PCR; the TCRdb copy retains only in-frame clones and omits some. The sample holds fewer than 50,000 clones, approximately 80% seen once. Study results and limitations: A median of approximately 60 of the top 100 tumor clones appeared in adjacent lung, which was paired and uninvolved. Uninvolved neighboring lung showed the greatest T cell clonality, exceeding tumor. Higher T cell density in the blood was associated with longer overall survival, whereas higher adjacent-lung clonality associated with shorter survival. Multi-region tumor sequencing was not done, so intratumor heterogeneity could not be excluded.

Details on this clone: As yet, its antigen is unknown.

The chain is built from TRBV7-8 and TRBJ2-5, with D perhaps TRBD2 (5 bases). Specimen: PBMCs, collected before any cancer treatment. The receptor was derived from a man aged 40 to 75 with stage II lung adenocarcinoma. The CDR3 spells CASSLGRGETQYF. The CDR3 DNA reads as TGTGCCAGCAGCTTAGGACGGGGAGAGACCCAGTACTTC.